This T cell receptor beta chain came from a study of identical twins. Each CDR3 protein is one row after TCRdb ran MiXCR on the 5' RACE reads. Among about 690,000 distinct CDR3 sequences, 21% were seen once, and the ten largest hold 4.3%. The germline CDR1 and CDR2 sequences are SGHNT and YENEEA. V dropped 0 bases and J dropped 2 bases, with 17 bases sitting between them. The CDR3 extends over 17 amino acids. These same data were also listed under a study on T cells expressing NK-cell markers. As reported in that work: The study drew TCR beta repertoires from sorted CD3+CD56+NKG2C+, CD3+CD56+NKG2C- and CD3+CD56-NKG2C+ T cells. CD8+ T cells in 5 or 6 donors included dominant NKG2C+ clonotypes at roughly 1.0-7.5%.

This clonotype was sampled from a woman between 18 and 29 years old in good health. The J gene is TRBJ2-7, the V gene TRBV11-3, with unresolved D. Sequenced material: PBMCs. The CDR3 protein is CASSLETPLDPPYEQYF. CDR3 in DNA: TGTGCCAGCAGCTTAGAGACACCATTGGACCCCCCCTACGAGCAGTACTTC.